This record covers a single T cell receptor beta chain. The sample belongs to a study of blood T cell repertoires in COVID-19. Some clones are missing from TCRdb's copy, which holds only in-frame ones; the method was immunoSEQ multiplex PCR. The data contain some 350,000 clones, around 88% of them singletons. Specimen: peripheral blood. This clonotype was sampled from a man in his thirties or forties with active or convalescent COVID-19.

The CDR3 coding sequence is TGTGCCATCAGCGCAGACGTGACAGGGGGCTTCGGAGAGACCCAGTACTTC. Its translation is CAISADVTGGFGETQYF. The chain recombines TRBV10-3 with TRBJ2-5; the match to TRBD1 covers 10 bases. The CDR3 is 17 residues long. The trim removed 6 bases at V and 4 bases at J, leaving 14 bases unmatched. Germline values: CDR1 ENHRY, CDR2 SYGVKD.